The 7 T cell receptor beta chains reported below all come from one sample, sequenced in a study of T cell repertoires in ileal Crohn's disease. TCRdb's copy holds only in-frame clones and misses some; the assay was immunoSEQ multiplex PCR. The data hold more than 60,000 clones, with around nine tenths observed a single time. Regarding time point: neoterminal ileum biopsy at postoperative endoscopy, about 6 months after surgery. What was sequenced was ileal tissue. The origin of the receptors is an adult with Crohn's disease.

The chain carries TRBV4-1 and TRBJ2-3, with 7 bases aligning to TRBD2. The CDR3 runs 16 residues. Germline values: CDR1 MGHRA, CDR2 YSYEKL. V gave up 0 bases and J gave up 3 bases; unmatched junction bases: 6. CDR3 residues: CASSQDGRGWTDTQYF. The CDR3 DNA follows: TGCGCCAGCAGCCAAGATGGGAGGGGATGGACAGATACGCAGTATTTT.

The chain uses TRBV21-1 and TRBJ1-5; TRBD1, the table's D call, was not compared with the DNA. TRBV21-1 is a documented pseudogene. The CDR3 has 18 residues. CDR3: CASSKNRDRVGASQPQHF. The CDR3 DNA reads TGTGCCAGCAGCAAAAATCGGGACAGGGTGGGGGCCAGTCAGCCCCAGCATTTT.

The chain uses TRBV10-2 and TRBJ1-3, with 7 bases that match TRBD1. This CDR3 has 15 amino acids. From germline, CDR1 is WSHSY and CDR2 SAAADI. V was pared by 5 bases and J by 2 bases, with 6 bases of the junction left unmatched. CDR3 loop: CASSSPGGTGNTIYF. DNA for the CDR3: TGCGCCAGCAGTTCACCAGGGGGAACTGGAAACACCATATATTTT.

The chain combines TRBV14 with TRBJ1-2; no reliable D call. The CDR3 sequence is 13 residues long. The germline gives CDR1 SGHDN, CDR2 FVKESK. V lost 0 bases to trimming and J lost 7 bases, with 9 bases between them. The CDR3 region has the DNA TGTGCCAGCAGCCAAGATCTGTTCTCTGGCTACACCTTC. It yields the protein CASSQDLFSGYTF.

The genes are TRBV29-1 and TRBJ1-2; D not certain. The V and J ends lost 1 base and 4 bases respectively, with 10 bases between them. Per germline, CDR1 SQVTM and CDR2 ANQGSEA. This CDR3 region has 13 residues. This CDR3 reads CSVEVSSFYGYTF. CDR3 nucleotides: TGCAGCGTTGAAGTCTCCTCCTTCTATGGCTACACCTTC.

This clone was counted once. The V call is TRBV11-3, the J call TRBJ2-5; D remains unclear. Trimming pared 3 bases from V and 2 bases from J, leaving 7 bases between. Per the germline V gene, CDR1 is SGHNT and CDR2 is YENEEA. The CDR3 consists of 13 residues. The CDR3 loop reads CASSFYEQETQYF. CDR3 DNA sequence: TGTGCCAGCAGCTTCTACGAGCAAGAGACCCAGTACTTC.

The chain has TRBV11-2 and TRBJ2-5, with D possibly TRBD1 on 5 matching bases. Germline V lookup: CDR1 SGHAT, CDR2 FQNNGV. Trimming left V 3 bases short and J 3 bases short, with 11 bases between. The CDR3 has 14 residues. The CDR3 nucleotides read TGTGCCAGCAGCTTGGGCAGGGCGAAAGAGACCCAGTACTTC. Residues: CASSLGRAKETQYF. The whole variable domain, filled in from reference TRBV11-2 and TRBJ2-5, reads EAGVAQSPRYKIIEKRQSVAFWCNPISGHATLYWYQQILGQGPKLLIQFQNNGVVDDSQLPKDRFSAERLKGVDSTLKIQPAKLEDSAVYLCASSLGRAKETQYFGPGTRLLVL.